The 11 T cell receptor beta chains listed next were all sequenced from one sample in a study of T cell responses to AZD1222 COVID-19 vaccine. Sequenced by immunoSEQ multiplex PCR; TCRdb stores in-frame clones only, minus some. The data hold about 170,000 clones, with about nine tenths observed a single time. The sequencing used peripheral blood, collected on day 0 of AZD1222 vaccination. These TCRs come from an adult in good health.

V gene TRBV19 combines with J gene TRBJ2-7; 11 nucleotides line up with TRBD1. This CDR3 is built from 16 residues. Per the germline V gene, CDR1 is LNHDA and CDR2 is SQIVND (reference sequence). The junction had 6 bases not matched to a gene; V was cut back by 1 base and J by 4 bases. CDR3 in amino acids: CASSIAVGTGGYEQYF. For the CDR3, the DNA is TGTGCCAGTAGTATAGCTGTAGGGACAGGGGGTTACGAGCAGTACTTC.

The rearrangement joins TRBV7-8 to TRBJ1-2; a weak D match, TRBD1 (6 bases). This CDR3 is built from 13 residues. Per the germline V gene, CDR1 is SGHVS and CDR2 is FQNEAQ. The germline V and J ends were trimmed by 10 bases and 5 bases, with 17 bases remaining between them. CDR3 DNA: TGTGCCACGAGCAGGGGTCTGGAGTATGGCTACACCTTC. Amino acids: CATSRGLEYGYTF.

This clone was counted a few times. The chain combines TRBV12-3 or TRBV12-4 with TRBJ2-7, with D perhaps matching TRBD1 or TRBD2 (5 bases each). The CDR3 has 13 residues. V lost 5 bases, J lost 0 bases, and 8 bases lay in between. In nucleotides, the CDR3 is TGTGCCAGCAGTGTAGGGACCTCCTACGAGCAGTACTTC. It encodes CASSVGTSYEQYF.

V is TRBV6-5 and J is TRBJ2-7; 8 bases agree with TRBD2. Germline CDR1 reads MNHEY; CDR2 reads SVGAGI. The CDR3 is made up of 15 amino acids. After removal of 6 bases from V and 7 bases from J, the junction contained 14 bases not matched to a gene. CDR3 sequence reads: CASSNGLAGSLEQYF. The CDR3 DNA is TGTGCCAGCAGCAACGGACTAGCAGGAAGTTTAGAGCAGTACTTC.

This chain uses TRBV19 with TRBJ1-1; 8 nucleotides align to TRBD1. V lost 1 base, J lost 1 base, and 5 bases stayed unmatched. The CDR3 loop spans 16 amino acids. Germline loops: CDR1 LNHDA, CDR2 SQIVND (reference sequence). The CDR3 is CASSIGTGWRNTEAFF. The CDR3 coding sequence is TGTGCCAGTAGTATAGGGACAGGGTGGAGGAACACTGAAGCTTTCTTT. The whole variable domain, remainder taken from reference TRBV19 and TRBJ1-1, is DGGITQSPKYLFRKEGQNVTLSCEQNLNHDAMYWYRQDPGQGLRLIYYSQIVNDFQKGDIAEGYSVSREKKESFPLTVTSAQKNPTAFYLCASSIGTGWRNTEAFFGQGTRLTVV.

The V and J genes are TRBV5-1 and TRBJ1-2; a weak D match, TRBD1 (5 bases). The CDR3 sequence is 14 residues long. Trimming shortened V by 4 bases and J by 6 bases, and 16 bases separated the two germline ends. From germline, CDR1 is SGHRS and CDR2 YFSETQ. CDR3 sequence reads: CASSEGHTQDGYTF. For the CDR3, the DNA is TGCGCCAGCAGCGAAGGACACACCCAGGATGGCTACACCTTC.

This rearrangement joins TRBV7-2 to TRBJ2-1; D tentatively fits TRBD1 or TRBD2 (5 bases each). CDR3 length: 19 residues. V lost 2 bases to trimming and J lost 5 bases, with 25 bases between them. CDR1 SGHTA and CDR2 FQGNSA come from the germline V gene. The CDR3 coding sequence is TGTGCCAGCAGCTTATTTGCCCCTGGGGGTGCTACTCCCCACAATGAGCAGTTCTTC. Translation: CASSLFAPGGATPHNEQFF.

Points on this clone: Germline and junction disagree at one end, which may indicate a read error. The chain uses TRBV20-1 and TRBJ2-7; D possibly corresponds to TRBD2 (5 bases). The CDR3 length is 10 residues. Germline CDR1 reads DFQATT; CDR2 reads SNEGSKA (reference sequence). CDR3 nucleotides: TGCAGTGCTAGAGTTCGGCCGGGGAGCTTC. Its translation is CSARVRPGSF.

This rearrangement joins TRBV11-2 to TRBJ2-1, with D possibly being TRBD2 (6 bases). V shed 5 bases and J shed 3 bases, with 11 bases lying between them. The CDR3 length is 14 residues. Germline V lookup: CDR1 SGHAT, CDR2 FQNNGV. The CDR3 is CASSMPGLYNEQFF. CDR3 DNA sequence: TGTGCCAGCAGCATGCCGGGACTCTACAATGAGCAGTTCTTC. The full variable domain, completed using reference TRBV11-2 and TRBJ2-1, is EAGVAQSPRYKIIEKRQSVAFWCNPISGHATLYWYQQILGQGPKLLIQFQNNGVVDDSQLPKDRFSAERLKGVDSTLKIQPAKLEDSAVYLCASSMPGLYNEQFFGPGTRLTVL.

This clone was counted between two and nine times. This chain links TRBV5-1 with TRBJ2-7, with TRBD1 matching over 9 bases. The CDR3 is 15 amino acids. CDR1 and CDR2 (germline): SGHRS, YFSETQ. Trimming removed 2 bases from V and 9 bases from J; junction bases left unmatched: 12. CDR3 region: CASSLGTGWDNAQYF. The DNA of the CDR3 is TGCGCCAGCAGCTTAGGGACAGGGTGGGACAACGCGCAGTACTTC. Combining the CDR3 with reference TRBV5-1 and TRBJ2-7 gives the whole variable domain KAGVTQTPRYLIKTRGQQVTLSCSPISGHRSVSWYQQTPGQGLQFLFEYFSETQRNKGNFPGRFSGRQFSNSRSEMNVSTLELGDSALYLCASSLGTGWDNAQYFGPGTRLTVT.

This chain links TRBV5-5 with TRBJ2-5; 7 positions match TRBD1. CDR3 size: 16 residues. Trimming cost V 4 bases and J 0 bases; bases outside gene matches: 9. Germline CDR1 reads SGHKS; CDR2 reads YYEKEE (reference sequence). For the CDR3, the DNA is TGTGCCAGCAGCCCTATGAAGGGGGCGAACCAAGAGACCCAGTACTTC. Residues: CASSPMKGANQETQYF.